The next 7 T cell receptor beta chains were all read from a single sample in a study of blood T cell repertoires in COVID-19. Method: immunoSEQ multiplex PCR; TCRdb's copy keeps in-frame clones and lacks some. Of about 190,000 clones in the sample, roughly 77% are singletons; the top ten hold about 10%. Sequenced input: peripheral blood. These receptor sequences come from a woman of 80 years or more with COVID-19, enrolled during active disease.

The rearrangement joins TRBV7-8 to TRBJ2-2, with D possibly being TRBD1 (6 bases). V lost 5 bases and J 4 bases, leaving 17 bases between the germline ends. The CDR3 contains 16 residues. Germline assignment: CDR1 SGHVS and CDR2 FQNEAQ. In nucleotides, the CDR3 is TGTGCCAGCAGCCCGTGGGTAGGGGGTGGCACCGGGGAGCTGTTTTTT. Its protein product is CASSPWVGGGTGELFF.

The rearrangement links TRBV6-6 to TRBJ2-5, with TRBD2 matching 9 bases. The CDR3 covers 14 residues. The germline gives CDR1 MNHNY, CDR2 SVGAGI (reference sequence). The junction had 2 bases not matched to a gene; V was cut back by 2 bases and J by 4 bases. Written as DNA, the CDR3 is TGTGCCAGCAGTTACGGCGGGAGGGGAGAGACCCAGTACTTC. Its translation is CASSYGGRGETQYF.

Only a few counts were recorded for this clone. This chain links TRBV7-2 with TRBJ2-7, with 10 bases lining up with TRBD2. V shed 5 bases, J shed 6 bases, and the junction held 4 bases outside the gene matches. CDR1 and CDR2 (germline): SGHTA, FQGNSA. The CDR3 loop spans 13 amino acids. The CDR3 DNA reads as TGTGCCAGCAGCCTATGGACTAGCGGCGAGCAGTACTTC. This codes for CASSLWTSGEQYF. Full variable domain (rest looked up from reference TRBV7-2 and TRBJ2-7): GAGVSQSPSNKVTEKGKDVELRCDPISGHTALYWYRQSLGQGLEFLIYFQGNSAPDKSGLPSDRFSAERTGGSVSTLTIQRTQQEDSAVYLCASSLWTSGEQYFGPGTRLTVT.

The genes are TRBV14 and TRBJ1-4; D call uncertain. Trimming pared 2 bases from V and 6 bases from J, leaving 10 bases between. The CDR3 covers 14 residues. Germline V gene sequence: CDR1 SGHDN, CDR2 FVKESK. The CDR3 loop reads CASSQLGRDEKLFF. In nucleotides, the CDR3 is TGTGCCAGCAGCCAACTAGGGAGGGATGAAAAACTGTTTTTT.

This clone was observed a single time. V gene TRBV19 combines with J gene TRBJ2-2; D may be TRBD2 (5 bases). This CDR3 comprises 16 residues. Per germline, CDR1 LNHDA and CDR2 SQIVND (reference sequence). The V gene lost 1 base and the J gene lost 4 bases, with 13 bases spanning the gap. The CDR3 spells CASSIVGLGVTGELFF. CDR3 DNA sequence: TGTGCCAGTAGTATAGTTGGACTCGGGGTCACCGGGGAGCTGTTTTTT.

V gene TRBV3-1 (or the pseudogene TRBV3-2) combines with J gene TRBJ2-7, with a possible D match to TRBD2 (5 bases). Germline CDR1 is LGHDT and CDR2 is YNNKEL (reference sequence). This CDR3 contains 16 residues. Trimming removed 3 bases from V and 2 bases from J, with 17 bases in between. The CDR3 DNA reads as TGTGCCAGCAGCCAGGGCGGTGGGCGGGCCGCCTACGAGCAGTACTTC. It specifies CASSQGGGRAAYEQYF.

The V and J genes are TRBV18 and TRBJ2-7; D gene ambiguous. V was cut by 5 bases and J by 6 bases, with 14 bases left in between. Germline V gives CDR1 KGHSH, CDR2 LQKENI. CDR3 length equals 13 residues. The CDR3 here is CASSTSGYAEQYF. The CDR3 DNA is TGTGCCAGCTCAACTTCAGGTTACGCCGAGCAGTACTTC. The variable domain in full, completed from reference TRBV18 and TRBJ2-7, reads NAGVMQNPRHLVRRRGQEARLRCSPMKGHSHVYWYRQLPEEGLKFMVYLQKENIIDESGMPKERFSAEFPKEGPSILRIQQVVRGDSAAYFCASSTSGYAEQYFGPGTRLTVT.